The entry below gives a single T cell receptor (beta chain) sequence along with its context. Germline V lookup: CDR1 MNHEY, CDR2 SMNVEV (reference sequence). CDR3 size: 12 residues. This record belongs to a study of T cells expressing NK-cell markers. With the 5' RACE reads reprocessed, TCRdb shows one record per CDR3 protein and no DNA. Recorded for this sample: a few hundred thousand distinct CDR3 sequences. The receptor's source is a man aged 18-69 years in good health. The rearrangement uses TRBV27 and TRBJ2-7. Sequencing was performed on blood T cells: a sorted CD56 or NKG2C T cell subset, CD4+ or CD8+ T cells, or bulk PBMC T cells (not recorded which). CDR3 sequence reads: CASSPPFGEQYF.